This T cell receptor (beta chain) was obtained from a study of control samples from healthy donors and cancer patients. Trimming took 0 bases from V and 4 from J; bases not matched to a gene: 16. This CDR3 has 19 residues. Germline-derived CDR1 and CDR2 are SGHRS and YFSETQ. This clone was recorded once. TCRdb keeps only in-frame clones here, not all; method: immunoSEQ multiplex PCR. The table shows about 150,000 clones, with approximately 94% occurring only once. The chain carries TRBV5-1 and TRBJ1-1, with 9 bases identical to TRBD1. The TCR sequence derives from a man between 35 and 55 years old in good health. The source material was blood. The CDR3 DNA reads as TGCGCCAGCAGCTTGGCCGGTTATAGGGACAGGGTTGTAGGCACTGAAGCTTTCTTT. Its protein is CASSLAGYRDRVVGTEAFF.